This TCR beta chain was profiled in a study of blood T cell repertoires in COVID-19. Study-level information: Sources were T cells, B-cell-depleted T cells, or PBMCs; the material itself was cDNA or gDNA.

Profiled with immunoSEQ multiplex PCR; TCRdb holds only in-frame clones, not every one. The sample consists of more than 70,000 clones, approximately 86% of them appearing once. Germline loops: CDR1 SEHNR, CDR2 FQNEAQ (reference sequence). The V gene end was trimmed by 2 bases and the J gene end by 4 bases; junction bases not matched to a gene: 5. This CDR3 is 15 amino acids long. Material: peripheral blood. The chain couples TRBV7-9 to TRBJ2-7, with 10 bases that match TRBD1. The receptor was isolated from a man between 45 and 60 years old with active or convalescent COVID-19. CDR3 region: CASSLSDRGLYEQYV. CDR3 DNA sequence: TGTGCCAGCAGCTTATCGGACAGGGGGTTATACGAGCAGTACGTC.